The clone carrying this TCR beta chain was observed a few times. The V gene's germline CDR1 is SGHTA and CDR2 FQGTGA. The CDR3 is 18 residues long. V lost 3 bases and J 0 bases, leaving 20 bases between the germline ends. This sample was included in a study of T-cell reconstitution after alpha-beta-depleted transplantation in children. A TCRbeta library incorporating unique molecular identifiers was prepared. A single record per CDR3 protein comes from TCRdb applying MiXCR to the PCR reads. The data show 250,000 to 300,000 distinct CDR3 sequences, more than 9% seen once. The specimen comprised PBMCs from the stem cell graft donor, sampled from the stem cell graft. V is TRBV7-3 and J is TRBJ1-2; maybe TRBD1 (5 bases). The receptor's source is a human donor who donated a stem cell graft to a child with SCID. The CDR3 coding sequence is TGTGCCAGCAGCTTGAGTTGGGGTAACGGGGGAGCTAACTATGGCTACACCTTC. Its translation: CASSLSWGNGGANYGYTF.